The 2 T cell receptor beta chains below were found in one sample sequenced in a study of blood T cell repertoires in COVID-19. Profiling relied on immunoSEQ multiplex PCR, and the TCRdb table lists in-frame clones only, not all of them. This sample yields about 250,000 clones, of which about 84% are seen a single time; about 6% belongs to the top ten. Sequenced material: peripheral blood. Receptor source: a woman aged 80 or over with COVID-19, enrolled during active disease.

The rearrangement uses TRBV18 and TRBJ2-7; 7 nucleotides line up with TRBD1. The length of the CDR3 is 16 residues. Germline CDR1 is KGHSH and CDR2 is LQKENI. The V segment lost 5 bases and the J segment 0 bases; nucleotides outside the gene matches: 10. This CDR3 reads CASSDKGAVGSYEQYV. For the CDR3, the DNA is TGTGCCAGCTCAGATAAGGGGGCAGTGGGCTCCTACGAGCAGTACGTC.

This clone has more than one count but fewer than ten. The rearrangement uses TRBV6-6 and TRBJ1-4, with 7 positions matching TRBD1. Per the germline V gene, CDR1 is MNHNY and CDR2 is SVGAGI (reference sequence). The CDR3 runs to 15 residues. V lost 5 bases, J lost 4 bases, and 7 bases stayed unmatched. CDR3 DNA sequence: TGTGCCAGCAGTAAAAACAGGGGTGGTAATGAAAAACTGTTTTTT. Amino acids: CASSKNRGGNEKLFF.